The 19 T cell receptor beta chains below come from one sample, sequenced in a study of blood T cell repertoires in COVID-19. Generated by immunoSEQ multiplex PCR, the TCRdb table keeps only in-frame clones and is missing some. The data contain 150,000 to 200,000 clones, approximately 90% of them singletons. The source material was peripheral blood. These receptors originate from a man aged 55 to 70 with acute or convalescent COVID-19.

This chain connects TRBV7-5 to TRBJ2-3; TRBD1, the D gene given by the table, was not confirmed from the DNA. TRBV7-5 is tagged as a pseudogene. This CDR3 has 13 amino acids. CDR3: CAKITGSTDTQYF. CDR3 nucleotides: TGTGCCAAAATTACAGGGAGCACAGATACGCAGTATTTT.

The chain couples TRBV18 to TRBJ2-7; a possible D gene is TRBD1 (6 bases). Per the germline V gene, CDR1 is KGHSH and CDR2 is LQKENI. The CDR3 consists of 13 residues. V was clipped by 4 bases and J by 6 bases, with 13 bases between them. The CDR3 loop is CASSQNRDREQYV. The CDR3 nucleotides read TGTGCCAGCTCACAGAACAGGGATCGCGAGCAGTACGTC.

This sequence joins TRBV7-8 and TRBJ1-3; 10 bases are a match to TRBD1. This CDR3 has 17 residues. Losses at the gene ends were 1 base for V and 4 bases for J; bases not matched to a gene: 7. Germline-derived CDR1 and CDR2 are SGHVS and FQNEAQ. The CDR3 loop reads CASSLEGQGMTGNTIYF. CDR3 DNA sequence: TGTGCCAGCAGCTTAGAGGGACAGGGGATGACGGGAAACACCATATATTTT.

The gene calls are TRBV30 and TRBJ1-1; D is uncertain. Germline V gene lookup returns CDR1 GTSNPN and CDR2 SVGIG (reference sequence). V lost 2 bases and J 6 bases, leaving 13 bases between the germline ends. This CDR3 is 13 amino acids long. The CDR3 DNA reads TGTGCCTGGAGTAGTCCGCCAGTTGCTGAAGCTTTCTTT. Translation gives CAWSSPPVAEAFF.

This clone came up once. The J gene is TRBJ1-2, the V gene TRBV27; 7 bases map to TRBD1. CDR3 length equals 15 residues. V lost 5 bases and J lost 5; bases outside the gene matches: 11. CDR1 and CDR2 from the germline V gene are MNHEY and SMNVEV (reference sequence). The CDR3 spells CASSPWTGLYYGYTF. CDR3 in DNA: TGTGCCAGCAGTCCATGGACAGGTCTATATTATGGCTACACCTTC.

CDR3 nucleotide sequence: TGTGCCAGCAGTTCCGGGGGGAACACTGAAGCTTTCTTT. It is translated as CASSSGGNTEAFF. The chain uses TRBV27 and TRBJ1-1; the D gene is possibly TRBD1 (5 bases). Germline CDR1 reads MNHEY; CDR2 reads SMNVEV (reference sequence). Trimming removed 4 bases from V and 1 base from J, with 7 bases in between. The CDR3 extends over 13 amino acids.

The V and J genes are TRBV21-1 and TRBJ2-7; the table calls TRBD1, which could not be checked here. TRBV21-1 is deemed a pseudogene. This CDR3 has 17 residues. The CDR3 nucleotides are TGTGCCAGCAGCAAATGCCCTCTACGAACAGGGATCTACGAGCAGTACTTC. It yields the protein CASSKCPLRTGIYEQYF.

The chain is built from TRBV19 and TRBJ1-1; D is undetermined. The CDR3 loop spans 13 amino acids. Trimming removed 5 bases at V and 3 bases at J, with 10 bases between. Germline-derived CDR1 and CDR2 are LNHDA and SQIVND (reference sequence). CDR3 in DNA: TGTGCCAGTAGTGCCACAGCCTACACTGAAGCTTTCTTT. It codes for CASSATAYTEAFF.

This rearrangement joins TRBV27 to TRBJ2-4; D might be TRBD2 (6 bases). There are 14 residues in the CDR3. V dropped 6 bases and J dropped 6 bases, with 15 bases sitting between them. Germline CDR1 MNHEY, CDR2 SMNVEV (reference sequence). The CDR3 protein is CASRRRGLVNIQYF. CDR3 in DNA: TGTGCCAGCAGGCGGAGGGGTTTAGTAAACATTCAGTACTTC.

V usage is TRBV6-5 and J usage is TRBJ2-3; possible D gene TRBD2, 6 bases. The CDR3 totals 14 residues. CDR1 is MNHEY, CDR2 SVGAGI, per germline. V was cut by 6 bases and J by 4 bases, with 14 bases left in between. The chain's CDR3 is CASSRRGDADTQYF. DNA for the CDR3: TGTGCCAGCAGCCGCCGCGGGGACGCAGATACGCAGTATTTT.

The chain joins TRBV12-3 or TRBV12-4 to TRBJ2-2; no definite D call. This CDR3 region has 12 residues. V lost 2 bases, J lost 7 bases, and 5 bases lay in between. CDR3 DNA: TGTGCCAGCAGTTTAATCGTCGGGGAGCTGTTTTTT. Translated, it gives CASSLIVGELFF.

The genes are TRBV19 and TRBJ1-3, with TRBD1 matching over 7 bases. Germline V gives CDR1 LNHDA, CDR2 SQIVND (reference sequence). With 7 bases clipped from V and 1 base from J, the junction kept 4 bases outside the gene matches. The CDR3 sequence is 14 residues long. The chain's CDR3 is CASINRGSGNTIYF. CDR3 nucleotide sequence: TGTGCCAGTATAAACAGGGGATCTGGAAACACCATATATTTT.

The rearrangement joins TRBV9 to TRBJ2-3; 14 bases align to TRBD2. The CDR3 has 17 residues. V lost 6 bases, J lost 1 base, and 7 bases stayed unmatched. CDR1 is SGDLS, CDR2 YYNGEE, per germline. CDR3 sequence reads: CASNFGGLAGGTDTQYF. For the CDR3, the DNA is TGTGCCAGCAACTTCGGGGGACTAGCGGGGGGCACAGATACGCAGTATTTT.

The CDR3 sequence: CASSVVSGAGNTIYF. In DNA, the CDR3 is TGTGCCAGCAGCGTAGTGTCAGGGGCTGGAAACACCATATATTTT. The chain is built from TRBV9 and TRBJ1-3; D may be TRBD1 (6 bases). CDR1 and CDR2 (germline): SGDLS, YYNGEE. This CDR3 has 15 amino acids. The V end lost 0 bases, the J end lost 2 bases, and 9 bases lay between the germline ends. Filled out from reference TRBV9 and TRBJ1-3, the complete variable domain reads DSGVTQTPKHLITATGQRVTLRCSPRSGDLSVYWYQQSLDQGLQFLIQYYNGEERAKGNILERFSAQQFPDLHSELNLSSLELGDSALYFCASSVVSGAGNTIYFGEGSWLTVV.

This clone has a single count. J is TRBJ2-2 and V is TRBV4-2, with 9 bases lining up with TRBD2. Germline CDR1 reads LGHNA; CDR2 reads YNFKEQ. The CDR3 contains 16 residues. V gave up 4 bases and J gave up 5 bases; unmatched junction bases: 8. The CDR3 reads CASSPSSGKGTGELFF. For the CDR3, the DNA is TGTGCCAGCAGCCCATCTAGCGGGAAAGGGACCGGGGAGCTGTTTTTT.

The chain uses TRBV7-3 and TRBJ1-2, with 11 bases lining up with TRBD1. J lost 2 bases, V lost 4 bases, and 3 bases had no gene match. The germline V gene encodes CDR1 SGHTA and CDR2 FQGTGA. The CDR3 covers 15 residues. CDR3 nucleotides: TGTGCCAGCAGCTCGGGACAGGGGGGGAACTATGGCTACACCTTC. Its translation: CASSSGQGGNYGYTF.

V usage is TRBV6-2 or TRBV6-3 and J usage is TRBJ2-3; D perhaps matches TRBD1 (6 bases). The CDR3 is 17 amino acids. Germline V lookup: CDR1 MNHEY, CDR2 SVGEGT. The ends were cut back, 0 bases at V and 6 bases at J, with 19 bases in the middle. CDR3: CASSYSTSGGAGDTQYF. Written as DNA, the CDR3 is TGTGCCAGCAGTTACTCGACGTCTGGGGGCGCAGGGGATACGCAGTATTTT.

This chain connects TRBV27 to TRBJ1-6, with a weak D call TRBD1 (5 bases). This CDR3 contains 15 residues. Trimming removed 7 bases at V and 8 bases at J, with 18 bases between. The germline V gene has CDR1 MNHEY and CDR2 SMNVEV (reference sequence). CDR3 residues: CASTRGDRRDSPLHF. CDR3 sequence (DNA): TGTGCCAGCACCCGCGGGGACCGGCGGGATTCACCCCTCCACTTT.

V is TRBV15 and J is TRBJ1-1; 7 bases match TRBD1. CDR3 size: 16 residues. Trimming took 5 bases from V and 7 from J; bases not matched to a gene: 16. The germline V gene encodes CDR1 LNHNV and CDR2 YYDKDF (reference sequence). CDR3 nucleotide sequence: TGTGCCACCAGCGTCCCGGGACAGCAGAGTAGTGGTGAAGCTTTCTTT. It is translated as CATSVPGQQSSGEAFF.